The source of this T cell receptor (beta chain) is a study of beta chain features in type 1 diabetes. The CDR3 is made up of 13 amino acids. Germline loops: CDR1 SGHNT, CDR2 YYREEE (reference sequence). Trimming left V 2 bases short and J 3 bases short, with 8 bases between. All of the isolated RNA was reverse transcribed, so expressed TCRB transcripts were sequenced. The method was immunoSEQ multiplex PCR; TCRdb's version includes in-frame clones alone and lacks a portion of them. This repertoire shows about 360,000 clones, 10% to 15% found once; its top ten account for 0.015% to 0.02%. One heparinised draw of blood, averaging roughly 110 mL, came from each donor. Purities in excess of 95% were seen in all sorted populations. Broader study findings: TCRB CDR3s from Type 1 diabetes patients were moderately but significantly shorter in all four CD4+ subsets. Insertion counts at VDJ junctions were lower in type 1 diabetes patients, who also showed more deletions there.

In the case of this clone: Its matching antigen is unknown.

The J gene is TRBJ2-5, the V gene TRBV5-4, with no clear D. This clonotype was sampled from a man aged 18 to 30 in good health. The sample consisted of naive CD4+ T cells from blood. CDR3 in DNA: TGTGCCAGCAGCTTATACTCGGAAGAGACCCAGTACTTC. The encoded protein is CASSLYSEETQYF.